Listed here is a single TCR beta chain. The data are from a study of shared clonotypes between healthy human individuals. Turning to the study itself: The cohort comprised a couple of women and a few men. Their ages spanned 18 to 49 years.

The authors' processing: Owing to the provision of junction-only sequences devoid of quality scores by immunoSEQ, filtering differed. Sequencing used immunoSEQ multiplex PCR; TCRdb keeps in-frame clones, though not all of them. V and J calls and clone size are given by that table; D and trimming were obtained from the DNA. Altogether about 480,000 clones are present, nearly 80% being singletons, with the ten largest covering around 13%. The source of this sequence is a woman in her 40s in good health. Some clones in this sample may be carry-over from other donors' samples. Sequenced material: PBMCs.

The DNA for the CDR3 is TGTGCCAGCAGTTTAGCCCAGCGGGAGTACTACGAGCAGTACTTC. Its translation: CASSLAQREYYEQYF. V is TRBV27 and J is TRBJ2-7; TRBD2 agrees at 8 bases. CDR1 and CDR2 from the germline V gene are MNHEY and SMNVEV (reference sequence). This CDR3 has 15 amino acids. Losses at the gene ends were 2 bases for V and 3 bases for J; bases not matched to a gene: 6.